The 23 T cell receptor beta chains reported below all come from one sample, sequenced in a study of technical replicates of blood from several donors. Produced via immunoSEQ multiplex PCR; TCRdb's table is partial and in-frame only. The sample holds tens of thousands of clones, 95% to 98% seen once. Input material: T cells isolated from PBMCs. Receptors were obtained from a human donor in good health.

The DNA for the CDR3 is TGTGCCAGTAGACGGACTGAAGCTTTCTTT. Translated, it gives CASRRTEAFF. The V gene is TRBV19, the J gene TRBJ1-1; D gene unclear. This CDR3 contains 10 residues. Germline V gives CDR1 LNHDA, CDR2 SQIVND (reference sequence). V gave up 6 bases and J gave up 5 bases, with 4 bases separating them.

A single count supports this clone. The V call is TRBV2, the J call TRBJ2-3; no clear D gene. V was pared by 6 bases and J by 6 bases, with 7 bases between. The CDR3 spans 11 residues. Per germline, CDR1 SNHLY and CDR2 FYNNEI. CDR3 coding DNA: TGTGCCAGCAGGGTGGGCGATACGCAGTATTTT. As protein: CASRVGDTQYF.

The chain couples TRBV7-9 to TRBJ2-7; 10 bases fit TRBD2. The CDR3 is 16 amino acids. Trimming cost V 4 bases and J 4 bases; bases outside gene matches: 10. Germline V CDR1 and CDR2: SEHNR, FQNEAQ (reference sequence). CDR3 residues: CASSSEAGLAVYEQYF. The DNA for the CDR3 is TGTGCCAGCAGCTCAGAAGCCGGACTAGCGGTTTACGAGCAGTACTTC. The complete variable domain, with remaining parts taken from reference TRBV7-9 and TRBJ2-7, reads DTGVSQNPRHKITKRGQNVTFRCDPISEHNRLYWYRQTLGQGPEFLTYFQNEAQLEKSRLLSDRFSAERPKGSFSTLEIQRTEQGDSAMYLCASSSEAGLAVYEQYFGPGTRLTVT.

The count of this clone is one. V is TRBV11-3 and J is TRBJ1-1, with D perhaps TRBD1 (5 bases). The V and J ends lost 5 bases and 4 bases respectively, with 14 bases between them. This CDR3 region has 14 residues. Germline V gene sequence: CDR1 SGHNT, CDR2 YENEEA. The CDR3 reads CASSLQGLSTEAFF. The CDR3 DNA sequence: TGTGCCAGCAGCCTCCAGGGATTGAGCACTGAAGCTTTCTTT.

On this clone itself: The junction departs from the called germline gene at one end, perhaps through a read error. The rearrangement uses TRBV6-6 and TRBJ1-3; D unclear. The CDR3 runs 11 residues. Germline V CDR1 and CDR2: MNHNY, SVGAGI (reference sequence). The CDR3, as DNA: TGCTGCCATGCGTCTGGAAACACCATATATTTT. Its protein product is CCHASGNTIYF.

The CDR3 DNA sequence: TGTGCCAGCAGATACACAGGGAACTCTGGAAACACCATATATTTT. It codes for CASRYTGNSGNTIYF. V gene TRBV6-5 combines with J gene TRBJ1-3; D is perhaps TRBD1 (6 bases). V shed 6 bases and J shed 0 bases, with 12 bases lying between them. Per germline, CDR1 MNHEY and CDR2 SVGAGI. This CDR3 comprises 15 residues.

The chain carries TRBV4-1 and TRBJ2-1; D may be TRBD2 (6 bases). The CDR3 length is 15 residues. V lost 2 bases and J 10 bases, leaving 18 bases between the germline ends. The germline CDR1 and CDR2 sequences are MGHRA and YSYEKL. The CDR3 is CASSQSSAPTGEQFF. The CDR3 DNA is TGCGCCAGCAGCCAATCTAGCGCCCCAACGGGGGAGCAGTTCTTC.

The V gene is TRBV28, the J gene TRBJ1-2; the match to TRBD1 covers 11 bases. This CDR3 spans 17 amino acids. J lost 0 bases, V lost 5 bases, and 8 bases had no gene match. Germline values: CDR1 MDHEN, CDR2 SYDVKM. For the CDR3, the DNA is TGTGCCAGCAGTGTTTGGGGACAGGGGGTAGCTAACTATGGCTACACCTTC. Translating it yields CASSVWGQGVANYGYTF.

The rearrangement joins TRBV9 to TRBJ1-5, with TRBD1 identical over 7 bases. From germline, CDR1 is SGDLS and CDR2 YYNGEE. The CDR3 loop spans 15 amino acids. V shed 4 bases and J 2 bases; nucleotides not matched to a gene: 6. The CDR3 bases are TGTGCCAGCAGCTCCGGGGACAGAGGCAATCAGCCCCAGCATTTT. Protein product: CASSSGDRGNQPQHF.

V gene TRBV7-9 combines with J gene TRBJ2-7, with 8 bases identical to TRBD2. Germline lookup yields CDR1 SEHNR and CDR2 FQNEAQ (reference sequence). The CDR3 contains 16 residues. V lost 2 bases to trimming and J lost 3 bases; unmatched junction nucleotides: 9. DNA for the CDR3: TGTGCCAGCAGCTTACTTCTAGCGGGTAGACTCTACGAGCAGTACTTC. Its translation: CASSLLLAGRLYEQYF.

J is TRBJ1-2 and V is TRBV7-9, with D unresolved. CDR3 length: 13 amino acids. V was shortened by 4 bases and J by 8 bases, with 14 bases between the two germline ends. Germline CDR1 is SEHNR and CDR2 is FQNEAQ (reference sequence). The CDR3 protein is CASSSMQESGYTF. In DNA form, the CDR3 reads TGTGCCAGCAGCTCGATGCAGGAATCAGGCTACACCTTC. The full variable domain, rest sourced from reference TRBV7-9 and TRBJ1-2, is DTGVSQNPRHKITKRGQNVTFRCDPISEHNRLYWYRQTLGQGPEFLTYFQNEAQLEKSRLLSDRFSAERPKGSFSTLEIQRTEQGDSAMYLCASSSMQESGYTFGSGTRLTVV.

The chain uses TRBV6-5 and TRBJ1-1; D is ambiguous. From germline, CDR1 is MNHEY and CDR2 SVGAGI. V was pared by 2 bases and J by 3 bases, with 16 bases between. This CDR3 region has 16 residues. The CDR3 reads CASSYLTAMRDTEAFF. CDR3 bases: TGTGCCAGCAGTTACCTTACCGCTATGCGGGACACTGAAGCTTTCTTT.

The chain joins TRBV11-2 to TRBJ2-1, with D hard to call. The CDR3 totals 13 residues. Trimming removed 3 bases at V and 0 bases at J, with 3 bases between. Germline V gene data show CDR1 as SGHAT and CDR2 as FQNNGV. This CDR3 reads CASSFSSYNEQFF. The CDR3, as DNA: TGTGCCAGCAGCTTTAGCTCCTACAATGAGCAGTTCTTC.

This chain connects TRBV6-6 to TRBJ1-2; D gene ambiguous. V was shortened by 6 bases and J by 8 bases, with 16 bases between the two germline ends. The CDR3 is 13 amino acids. Germline lookup yields CDR1 MNHNY and CDR2 SVGAGI (reference sequence). CDR3 sequence: CASSHSGGIGYTF. The CDR3 bases are TGTGCCAGCAGCCACTCAGGAGGGATCGGCTACACCTTC.

The chain carries TRBV19 and TRBJ1-1, with D hard to call. CDR1 LNHDA and CDR2 SQIVND come from the germline V gene (reference sequence). V shed 5 bases and J shed 1 base, with 14 bases lying between them. There are 15 residues in the CDR3. CDR3 bases: TGTGCCAGTAGTGGCGGGCCGGGTTGGAACACTGAAGCTTTCTTT. Amino acids: CASSGGPGWNTEAFF.

The chain uses TRBV6-5 and TRBJ2-1, with 8 bases lining up with TRBD2. After removal of 4 bases from V and 6 bases from J, the junction contained 8 bases not matched to a gene. Germline V gene lookup returns CDR1 MNHEY and CDR2 SVGAGI. The CDR3 is 15 amino acids. CDR3: CASSSTGTSSNEQFF. The DNA of the CDR3 is TGTGCCAGCAGTTCTACCGGGACTAGTTCCAATGAGCAGTTCTTC.

The V gene is TRBV4-1, the J gene TRBJ2-7, with a tentative D call TRBD2 (6 bases). The ends were cut back, 2 bases at V and 0 bases at J, with 14 bases in the middle. Germline V CDR1 and CDR2: MGHRA, YSYEKL. The CDR3 runs to 16 residues. Written as DNA, the CDR3 is TGCGCCAGCAGCCAAAATCTAGCGCTGAGCTCCTACGAGCAGTACTTC. Protein: CASSQNLALSSYEQYF.

The chain is built from TRBV2 and TRBJ2-7; TRBD2 agrees at 9 bases. With 6 bases clipped from V and 0 bases from J, the junction kept 6 bases outside the gene matches. Germline CDR1 and CDR2: SNHLY and FYNNEI. The CDR3 length is 15 residues. CDR3 bases: TGTGCCAGCAGCGCTGGACTAGCGAACTCCTACGAGCAGTACTTC. This codes for CASSAGLANSYEQYF.

The chain is built from TRBV7-6 and TRBJ1-4; D perhaps matches TRBD1 (5 bases). Trimming left V 1 base short and J 0 bases short, with 18 bases between. The CDR3 consists of 19 residues. Per the germline V gene, CDR1 is SGHVS and CDR2 is FNYEAQ. The CDR3 bases are TGTGCCAGCAGCTTAGAAACAGGAGGGCGGTCCGCAACTAATGAAAAACTGTTTTTT. Its translation: CASSLETGGRSATNEKLFF.

The J gene is TRBJ2-7, the V gene TRBV4-3; 9 bases are shared with TRBD2. CDR3 size: 14 residues. From germline, CDR1 is LGHNA and CDR2 YSLEER. V shed 1 base, J shed 4 bases, and the junction held 2 bases outside the gene matches. The CDR3 DNA sequence: TGCGCCAGCAGCCAAGCTACTAGCGGGTACGAGCAGTACTTC. Amino acids: CASSQATSGYEQYF.

This clone came up once. The chain links TRBV7-2 to TRBJ2-7; D unresolved. CDR3 length: 13 amino acids. The germline CDR1 and CDR2 sequences are SGHTA and FQGNSA. V was pared by 5 bases and J by 2 bases, with 10 bases between. CDR3 DNA: TGTGCCAGCAGCACTCTTGGAGCCTACGAGCAGTACTTC. This codes for CASSTLGAYEQYF.

The CDR3 protein is CAWSLVVWTDTQYF. The CDR3 region has the DNA TGTGCCTGGAGTCTTGTAGTCTGGACAGATACGCAGTATTTT. V usage is TRBV30 and J usage is TRBJ2-3; D is unresolved. The CDR3 runs 14 residues. Germline V lookup: CDR1 GTSNPN, CDR2 SVGIG (reference sequence). V was clipped by 2 bases and J by 3 bases, with 12 bases between them.

The chain carries TRBV29-1 and TRBJ1-1, with TRBD1 matching 7 bases. Germline V gene sequence: CDR1 SQVTM, CDR2 ANQGSEA. This CDR3 is 15 amino acids long. The V segment lost 0 bases and the J segment 4 bases; nucleotides outside the gene matches: 8. The CDR3 region is CSVEEEGGSGTEAFF. For the CDR3, the DNA is TGCAGCGTTGAAGAGGAAGGGGGCTCCGGCACTGAAGCTTTCTTT.